This T cell receptor (beta chain) was sequenced for a study of CD8+ T cells in alopecia areata. Turning to the study itself: Treatment ran 6 to 18 months, with 6 months of follow-up afterward. General study points: Unlike in mice, where it was clearer, TCR sharing across patients was less clear, possibly HLA-related.

Extraction and reverse transcription of RNA yielded cDNA as the sequencing template. The protocol was immunoSEQ multiplex PCR, while the TCRdb copy is restricted to in-frame clones and leaves out a portion. The repertoire holds a few hundred thousand clones, with around three fifths as singletons. Treatment: oral pan-JAK inhibitor, 5-10 mg twice daily. The ends lost 0 bases at V and 0 bases at J; junction bases unmatched: 18. CDR1 LGHNA and CDR2 YSLEER come from the germline V gene. The CDR3 is 22 residues long. In regard to this clone: Its antigen remains unidentified.

This receptor was obtained from a human donor with alopecia areata. V usage is TRBV4-3 and J usage is TRBJ2-1, with 9 bases fitting TRBD2. The starting material was CD4+ T cells sorted from blood, obtained at week 4, from a patient treated with tofacitinib. CDR3 nucleotides: TGCGCCAGCAGCCAAGATTTTGGCGGGGGGGCTGTTCTCCCCGGCTCCTACAATGAGCAGTTCTTC. Amino acids: CASSQDFGGGAVLPGSYNEQFF.